This TCR beta chain is drawn from a study of blood T cells in healthy people across ages. This clonotype was detected a few times. In germline, CDR1 is DFQATT, CDR2 SNEGSKA (reference sequence). V gave up 1 base and J gave up 3 bases, with 13 bases separating them. CDR3 size: 15 residues. Then a second PCR, running roughly 7 to 11 cycles, was carried out with a sample-barcoded 5' primer and a J-beta primer mix. Each cDNA molecule received a tag from a template-switch adaptor that had 12 random nucleotides. TCRdb analysed the 5' RACE reads with MiXCR anew, one entry per CDR3 protein. The sample holds some 710,000 distinct CDR3 sequences, over 20% seen once.

This receptor was identified in a man aged 70-80 years in good health. Specimen: blood. The V call is TRBV20-1, the J call TRBJ2-1; tentatively, D is TRBD2 (5 bases). The DNA for the CDR3 is TGCAGTGCTAGAGGTGGGGAGACCTTCTACAATGAGCAGTTCTTC. Its protein product is CSARGGETFYNEQFF.